This T cell receptor (beta chain) was documented in a study of glioma-infiltrating T cells. Points on this clonotype: One base away lies a much larger clone, so this may be a sequencing read error.

Amplification of TCR alpha and beta CDR3 regions from RNA used iRepertoire nested multiplex PCR. TCRdb reprocessed the multiplex PCR reads with MiXCR, giving one entry per CDR3 protein. The sample includes 400,000 or so distinct CDR3 sequences, 41% of them seen just once. Sample: glioma tissue, nonneoplastic brain tissue, or PBMCs (not recorded which). This clonotype was sampled from a human donor with low-grade glioma or glioblastoma, undergoing nonglioma brain surgery, or in good health (not recorded which).

CDR3 nucleotides: TGTGCCAGCAGCCGCAGGGGAGGAACTGAAGCTTTCTTT. Translating it yields CASSRRGGTEAFF. The V gene is TRBV3-1, the J gene TRBJ1-1, with a weak D call TRBD1 (6 bases). Germline V gene sequence: CDR1 LGHDT, CDR2 YNNKEL (reference sequence). CDR3 length equals 13 residues. Trimming took 4 bases from V and 5 from J, leaving 11 bases between them.